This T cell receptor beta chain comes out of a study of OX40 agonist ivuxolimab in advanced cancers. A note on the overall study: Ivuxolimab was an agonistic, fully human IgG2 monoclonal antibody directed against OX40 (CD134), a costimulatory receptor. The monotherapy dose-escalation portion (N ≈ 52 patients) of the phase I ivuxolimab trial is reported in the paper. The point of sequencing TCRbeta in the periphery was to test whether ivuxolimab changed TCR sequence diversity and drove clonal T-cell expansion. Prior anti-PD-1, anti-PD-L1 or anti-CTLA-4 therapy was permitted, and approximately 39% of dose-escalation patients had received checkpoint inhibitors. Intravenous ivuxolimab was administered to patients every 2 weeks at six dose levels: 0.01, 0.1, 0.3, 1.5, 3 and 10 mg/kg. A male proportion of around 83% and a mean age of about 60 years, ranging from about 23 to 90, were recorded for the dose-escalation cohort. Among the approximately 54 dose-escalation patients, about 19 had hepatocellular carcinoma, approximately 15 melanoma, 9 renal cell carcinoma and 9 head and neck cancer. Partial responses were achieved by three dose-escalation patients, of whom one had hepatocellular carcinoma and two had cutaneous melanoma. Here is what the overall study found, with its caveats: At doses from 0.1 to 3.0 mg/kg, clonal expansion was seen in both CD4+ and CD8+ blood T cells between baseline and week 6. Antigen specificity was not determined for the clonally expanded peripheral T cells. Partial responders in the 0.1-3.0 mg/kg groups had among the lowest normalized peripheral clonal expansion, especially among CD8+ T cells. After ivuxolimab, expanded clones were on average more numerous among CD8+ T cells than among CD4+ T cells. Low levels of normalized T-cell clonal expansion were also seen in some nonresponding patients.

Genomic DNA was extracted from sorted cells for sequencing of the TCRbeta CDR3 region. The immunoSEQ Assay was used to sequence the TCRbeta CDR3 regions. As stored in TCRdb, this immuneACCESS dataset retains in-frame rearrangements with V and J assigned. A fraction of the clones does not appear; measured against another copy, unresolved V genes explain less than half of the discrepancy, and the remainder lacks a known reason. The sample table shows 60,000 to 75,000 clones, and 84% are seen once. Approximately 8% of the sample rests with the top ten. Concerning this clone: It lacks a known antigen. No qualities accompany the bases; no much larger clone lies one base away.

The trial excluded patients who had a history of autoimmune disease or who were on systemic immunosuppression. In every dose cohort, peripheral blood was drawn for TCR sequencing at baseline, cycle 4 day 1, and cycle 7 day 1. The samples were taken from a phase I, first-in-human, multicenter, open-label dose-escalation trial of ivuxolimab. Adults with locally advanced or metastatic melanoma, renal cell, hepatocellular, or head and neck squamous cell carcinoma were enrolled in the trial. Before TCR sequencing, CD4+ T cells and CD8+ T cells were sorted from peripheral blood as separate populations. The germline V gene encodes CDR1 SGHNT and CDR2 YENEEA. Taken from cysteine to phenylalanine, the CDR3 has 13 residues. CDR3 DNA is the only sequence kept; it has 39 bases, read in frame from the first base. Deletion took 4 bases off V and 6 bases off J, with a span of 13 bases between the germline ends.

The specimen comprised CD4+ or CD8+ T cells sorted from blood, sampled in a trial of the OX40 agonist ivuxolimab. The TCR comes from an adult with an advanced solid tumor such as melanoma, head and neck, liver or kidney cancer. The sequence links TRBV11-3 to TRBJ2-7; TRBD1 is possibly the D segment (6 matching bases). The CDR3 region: CASSWTASGEQYF. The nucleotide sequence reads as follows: TGTGCCAGCAGCTGGACAGCCTCGGGCGAGCAGTACTTC.